These 9 T cell receptor beta chains were sequenced from one sample in a study of shared clonotypes between healthy human individuals. Data came from immunoSEQ multiplex PCR; TCRdb stores just in-frame clones and leaves some out. Among under 1,100,000 clones listed, around 78% were seen once. The specimen sequenced was memory CD4+ T cells from PBMCs. Subset given: CD45RA-negative fraction. These receptor sequences come from a man aged 18-30 years in good health. Some clones in this sample may be carry-over from other donors' samples.

The chain couples TRBV20-1 to TRBJ2-1; D unresolved. The V end was cut by 3 bases, the J end by 6 bases, with 6 bases between. The CDR3 totals 11 residues. Germline values: CDR1 DFQATT, CDR2 SNEGSKA (reference sequence). The CDR3 spells CSASPVNEQFF. The CDR3 bases are TGCAGTGCTAGTCCCGTCAATGAGCAGTTCTTC.

This clone occurred many times. Other DNA sequences in this specimen translate into the identical CDR3. The V call is TRBV5-6, the J call TRBJ2-7, with a tentative D call TRBD2 (5 bases). Germline loops: CDR1 SGHDT, CDR2 YYEEEE. CDR3 length: 15 amino acids. Trimming pared 4 bases from V and 4 bases from J, leaving 18 bases between. The DNA for the CDR3 is TGTGCCAGCAGCAGGTCGGGGAGTAGGCAATACGAGCAGTACTTC. Translated: CASSRSGSRQYEQYF.

This chain links TRBV5-1 with TRBJ1-2; D may be TRBD1 (5 bases). Germline CDR1 and CDR2: SGHRS and YFSETQ. V dropped 0 bases and J dropped 4 bases, with 13 bases sitting between them. The CDR3 totals 15 residues. CDR3 sequence reads: CASSLGGGGGYGYTF. The CDR3 DNA follows: TGCGCCAGCAGCTTGGGCGGGGGAGGTGGCTATGGCTACACCTTC.

This clone showed up just a few times. This chain uses TRBV7-2 with TRBJ1-2; D unresolved. The CDR3 contains 14 residues. V was shortened by 1 base and J by 4 bases, with 10 bases between the two germline ends. Germline CDR1 SGHTA, CDR2 FQGNSA. The CDR3 DNA reads TGTGCCAGCAGCTTAGGTCCGGGTGGCTATGGCTACACCTTC. It encodes CASSLGPGGYGYTF.

This clone was seen only a few times. The chain uses TRBV19 and TRBJ1-5, with D perhaps matching TRBD1 (5 bases). This CDR3 has 15 residues. Germline CDR1 LNHDA, CDR2 SQIVND (reference sequence). V dropped 4 bases and J dropped 7 bases, with 17 bases sitting between them. The DNA of the CDR3 is TGTGCCAGTAGTAGGGACCTTTTGGACCGACAGCCCCAGCATTTT. As protein: CASSRDLLDRQPQHF.

The rearrangement uses TRBV10-2 and TRBJ2-5, with a weak D call TRBD1 (6 bases). Germline CDR1 WSHSY, CDR2 SAAADI. The CDR3 contains 17 residues. The V end was cut by 1 base, the J end by 5 bases, with 20 bases between. The CDR3 reads CASSEWKYREGMETQYF. CDR3 DNA: TGCGCCAGCAGTGAGTGGAAGTACAGGGAAGGGATGGAGACCCAGTACTTC.

The V call is TRBV28, the J call TRBJ2-5, with D perhaps TRBD2 (5 bases). Germline loops: CDR1 MDHEN, CDR2 SYDVKM. This CDR3 spans 14 amino acids. The V end was cut by 2 bases, the J end by 5 bases, with 12 bases between. Written as DNA, the CDR3 is TGTGCCAGCAGTTTACCGGGGATCCAGGAGACCCAGTACTTC. Translation: CASSLPGIQETQYF. The full variable domain, its missing parts supplied by reference TRBV28 and TRBJ2-5, is DVKVTQSSRYLVKRTGEKVFLECVQDMDHENMFWYRQDPGLGLRLIYFSYDVKMKEKGDIPEGYSVSREKKERFSLILESASTNQTSMYLCASSLPGIQETQYFGPGTRLLVL.

The sample holds one count of this clone. The chain combines TRBV28 with TRBJ1-3; TRBD1 is a possible D gene (5 bases). In germline, CDR1 is MDHEN, CDR2 SYDVKM. The ends were cut back, 6 bases at V and 4 bases at J, with 13 bases in the middle. CDR3 size: 14 residues. Here the CDR3 DNA reads TGTGCCAGCAGGTCTGGGGGTTTAGGAAACACCATATATTTT. Translation: CASRSGGLGNTIYF.

The rearrangement joins TRBV28 to TRBJ2-7; 7 nucleotides match TRBD2. Germline V lookup: CDR1 MDHEN, CDR2 SYDVKM. Losses at the gene ends were 1 base for V and 3 bases for J; bases not matched to a gene: 6. The CDR3 has 15 amino acids. Written as DNA, the CDR3 is TGTGCCAGCAGTTTATTACGCCCTAGCGGCTACGAGCAGTACTTC. Protein: CASSLLRPSGYEQYF.